The 18 T cell receptor beta chains reported below all come from one sample, sequenced in a study of Graves' ophthalmopathy and Graves' hyperthyroidism. Amplification of TCR beta CDR3 regions used RNA transcripts. HTBI primers primed a first-round RT-PCR, and a second-round multiplex PCR followed. TCRdb reanalysed the multiplex PCR reads using MiXCR and keeps one entry per CDR3 protein. The repertoire holds about 380,000 distinct CDR3 sequences, with 15% to 17% as singletons. Sequencing was done on a sample of peripheral blood. These receptors all come from a young woman with stable Graves' hyperthyroidism.

This clonotype was observed at least ten times. The rearrangement uses TRBV28 and TRBJ1-5; tentatively, D is TRBD1 (6 bases). CDR1 and CDR2 from the germline V gene are MDHEN and SYDVKM. The CDR3 spans 15 residues. V lost 3 bases and J 5 bases, leaving 14 bases between the germline ends. For the CDR3, the DNA is TGTGCCAGCAGTTTGCCCAGGGGATGGCATCAGCCCCAGCATTTT. Translating gives CASSLPRGWHQPQHF.

This clonotype was detected ten times or more. The chain uses TRBV29-1 and TRBJ1-1, with D unresolved. This CDR3 region has 12 residues. CDR1 and CDR2 (germline): SQVTM, ANQGSEA. The V end lost 4 bases, the J end lost 0 bases, and 6 bases lay between the germline ends. The CDR3 protein is CSVGVLNTEAFF. As DNA, the CDR3 is TGCAGCGTTGGCGTACTGAACACTGAAGCTTTCTTT.

This clonotype was seen a few times. The chain links TRBV11-1 to TRBJ1-5; 7 positions agree with TRBD1. There are 18 residues in the CDR3. The V and J ends lost 1 base and 6 bases, in that order; junction bases with no gene match: 15. In germline, CDR1 is SGHAT, CDR2 FQDESV (reference sequence). CDR3 bases: TGTGCCAGCAGCTTAGGCTGGAGACAGGGAGTGGGTATTCAGCCCCAGCATTTT. This codes for CASSLGWRQGVGIQPQHF.

This chain links TRBV7-2 with TRBJ2-7; no clear D. Per the germline V gene, CDR1 is SGHTA and CDR2 is FQGNSA. The CDR3 sequence is 15 residues long. V shed 4 bases and J shed 2 bases, with 15 bases lying between them. CDR3 sequence: CASSSRPETAYEQYF. The CDR3 bases are TGTGCCAGCAGCTCCCGACCCGAAACGGCCTACGAGCAGTACTTC.

J is TRBJ2-5 and V is TRBV12-3 or TRBV12-4; D is unclear. Deletions cut 6 bases from V and 5 bases from J, with 13 bases between. This CDR3 comprises 13 residues. CDR3 amino acids: CASRKANEETQYF. The DNA for the CDR3 is TGTGCCAGCAGGAAAGCGAATGAGGAGACCCAGTACTTC.

There are many counts of this clonotype. V usage is TRBV20-1 and J usage is TRBJ1-2; possible D gene TRBD1, 6 bases. Trimming removed 0 bases from V and 0 bases from J, with 14 bases in between. Per germline, CDR1 DFQATT and CDR2 SNEGSKA (reference sequence). The CDR3 is 16 residues long. CDR3 DNA sequence: TGCAGTGCTAGAGATCCTGACACAGGGTCTAACTATGGCTACACCTTC. This sequence encodes CSARDPDTGSNYGYTF.

This clonotype showed up many times. The chain links TRBV5-1 to TRBJ2-2; TRBD1 is a possible D gene (6 bases). CDR3 length: 14 residues. Germline V lookup: CDR1 SGHRS, CDR2 YFSETQ. Deletions cut 6 bases from V and 5 bases from J, with 14 bases between. CDR3 sequence reads: CASMPRTVTGELFF. The CDR3, as DNA: TGCGCCAGCATGCCTCGGACAGTGACCGGGGAGCTGTTTTTT.

Points on this clonotype: A much larger clone is a single base away; this may be a read error. The genes are TRBV7-9 and TRBJ2-4, with TRBD1 identical over 12 bases. Germline assignment: CDR1 SEHNR and CDR2 FQNEAQ (reference sequence). CDR3 length: 15 amino acids. CDR3 protein: CAGSLDGTGGHIQYF. The CDR3 nucleotides read TGTGCCGGCAGCTTAGATGGGACAGGGGGCCACATTCAGTACTTC.

This clonotype has just one count. The V gene is TRBV7-8, the J gene TRBJ2-7; D possibly uses TRBD1 or TRBD2 (5 bases each). This CDR3 is 14 amino acids long. Germline assignment: CDR1 SGHVS and CDR2 FQNEAQ. V was shortened by 8 bases and J by 2 bases, with 16 bases between the two germline ends. The CDR3 loop reads CASCPGTRTYEQYF. The CDR3 DNA follows: TGTGCCAGCTGCCCCGGGACGCGGACCTACGAGCAGTACTTC.

As regards this clonotype: A read error may explain this, as a much larger clone is one base away. This chain connects TRBV15 to TRBJ2-2; D is unclear. Trimming cost V 2 bases and J 4 bases, with 8 bases left between them. The V gene's germline CDR1 is LNHNV and CDR2 YYDKDF (reference sequence). The length of the CDR3 is 14 residues. DNA of the CDR3: TGTGCCACCAGCAGATTCAGGAGCACCGGGGAGCTGTTTTTT. This codes for CATSRFRSTGELFF.

This clonotype appeared many times. This chain joins TRBV20-1 and TRBJ2-7; D possibly corresponds to TRBD2 (6 bases). V lost 1 base and J lost 3, with 10 bases in between. The germline V gene has CDR1 DFQATT and CDR2 SNEGSKA (reference sequence). The CDR3 spans 13 residues. The CDR3 coding sequence is TGCAGTGCTAGAGGGGACGGGGGCTACGAGCAGTACTTC. Translated, it gives CSARGDGGYEQYF.

This clonotype showed up many times. This chain joins TRBV9 and TRBJ1-2; D not resolved. This CDR3 has 13 amino acids. The ends were cut back, 0 bases at V and 6 bases at J, with 9 bases in the middle. CDR1 SGDLS and CDR2 YYNGEE come from the germline V gene. CDR3 in DNA: TGTGCCAGCAGCGTAGGAGGTCTTGATGGCTACACCTTC. Translating it yields CASSVGGLDGYTF.

The chain links TRBV7-8 to TRBJ1-5; 11 bases are a match to TRBD1. CDR3 length: 18 residues. Looked up from germline, CDR1 is SGHVS and CDR2 is FQNEAQ. J gave up 3 bases and V 5 bases, and 12 bases lay outside the gene matches. The DNA of the CDR3 is TGTGCCAGCAGCCCCAGATCCGGGACAGGGGGAAACAATCAGCCCCAGCATTTT. Its translation is CASSPRSGTGGNNQPQHF. The full variable domain, completed using reference TRBV7-8 and TRBJ1-5, is GAGVSQSPRYKVAKRGQDVALRCDPISGHVSLFWYQQALGQGPEFLTYFQNEAQLDKSGLPSDRFFAERPEGSVSTLKIQRTQQEDSAVYLCASSPRSGTGGNNQPQHFGDGTRLSIL.

The rearrangement joins TRBV5-1 to TRBJ1-2, with no clear D. CDR1 and CDR2 (germline): SGHRS, YFSETQ. Trimming removed 4 bases at V and 1 base at J, with 14 bases between. The CDR3 runs to 15 residues. For the CDR3, the DNA is TGCGCCAGCAGCCCCCGCGGGTTTCATAACTATGGCTACACCTTC. Amino acids: CASSPRGFHNYGYTF.

This clonotype has ten or more counts. This chain connects TRBV12-3 or TRBV12-4 to TRBJ1-1; tentatively, D is TRBD1 (5 bases). The V and J ends lost 2 bases and 3 bases respectively, with 7 bases between them. The CDR3 extends over 13 amino acids. CDR3 amino acids: CASSLMGDTEAFF. The DNA of the CDR3 is TGTGCCAGCAGTTTAATGGGGGACACTGAAGCTTTCTTT.

The chain has TRBV2 and TRBJ1-3, with D unresolved. Trimming pared 11 bases from V and 0 bases from J, leaving 23 bases between. CDR3 length: 17 residues. Looked up from germline, CDR1 is SNHLY and CDR2 is FYNNEI. The CDR3 nucleotides are TGTGCCGCGGTCGGAGCGGGCAGCTTTTTCTCTGGAAACACCATATATTTT. Translating gives CAAVGAGSFFSGNTIYF.

CDR3 region: CASSLEHLSYGYTF. The CDR3 nucleotides read TGTGCCAGCAGCTTGGAGCATCTCAGCTATGGCTACACCTTC. The gene calls are TRBV5-4 and TRBJ1-2; D not certain. The ends were cut back, 0 bases at V and 4 bases at J, with 10 bases in the middle. The length of the CDR3 is 14 residues. Germline V gene sequence: CDR1 SGHNT, CDR2 YYREEE (reference sequence).

At least ten counts were recorded for this clonotype. The genes are TRBV12-3 or TRBV12-4 and TRBJ1-1, with unresolved D. V lost 6 bases to trimming and J lost 2 bases, with 13 bases between them. This CDR3 has 14 amino acids. The DNA for the CDR3 is TGTGCCAGCAGCCCGGCCCAGATTAACACTGAAGCTTTCTTT. Its protein is CASSPAQINTEAFF.